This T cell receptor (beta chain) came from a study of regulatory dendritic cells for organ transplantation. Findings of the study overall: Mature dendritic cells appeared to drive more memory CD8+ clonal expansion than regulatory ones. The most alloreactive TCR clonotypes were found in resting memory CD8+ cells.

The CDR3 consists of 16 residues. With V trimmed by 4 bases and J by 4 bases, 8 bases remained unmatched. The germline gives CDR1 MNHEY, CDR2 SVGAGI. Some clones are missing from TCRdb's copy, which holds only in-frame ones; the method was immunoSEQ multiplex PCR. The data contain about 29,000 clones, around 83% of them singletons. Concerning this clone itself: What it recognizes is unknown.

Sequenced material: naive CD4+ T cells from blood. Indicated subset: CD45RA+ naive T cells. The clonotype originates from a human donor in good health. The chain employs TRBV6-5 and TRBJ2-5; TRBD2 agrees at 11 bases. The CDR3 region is CASSSGTSGFGETQYF. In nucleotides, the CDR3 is TGTGCCAGCAGTTCCGGGACTAGCGGCTTCGGAGAGACCCAGTACTTC.